A single T cell receptor beta chain is shown here with its context. Its specificity is not known. This sample stems from a study of cytomegalovirus exposure and HLA in healthy donors. The study's findings and limits: Previously analyzed data showed that most TCR beta V segments were productive at a frequency of about 87% or about 30%. For TCR beta chains, V- and J-gene trimming was later linked to a missense DCLRE1C variant. From TCR beta sequences, most subjects' HLA-A and HLA-B alleles were reportedly predicted accurately. Most TCR sequences were uncommon, yet certain public TCRs appeared in many donors.

CDR1 and CDR2 (germline): SGHTS, YDEGEE. V shed 1 base and J shed 6 bases, with 8 bases lying between them. The CDR3 length is 12 residues. Primers included in the PCR were 60 Vbeta and 13 Jbeta primers. The assay was immunoSEQ multiplex PCR, and TCRdb's table has in-frame clones only and misses some. The sample lists under 200,000 clones, approximately 79% occurring once. The clonotype was recovered from a man aged 35 to 55 in good health and CMV-seropositive. The gene calls are TRBV5-8 and TRBJ2-7; D might be TRBD2 (6 bases). Material for sequencing was PBMCs. CDR3 coding DNA: TGTGCCAGCAGCTTGAGCGGGCCCGAGCAGTACTTC. It translates to CASSLSGPEQYF.